These 28 T cell receptor beta chains originate from one sample sequenced in a study of blood T cell repertoires in COVID-19 (dated by TCRdb to the early 2020s). The library came from the immunoSEQ multiplex PCR assay. TCRdb took this table from immuneACCESS and kept in-frame rearrangements with V and J called. Such tables lack part of the clones; where checked against another copy, unresolved V genes explain under half of the gap, and the rest is unexplained. In all, the sample holds over 75,000 clones, and about 79% of those were seen once. Of the sample, approximately 15% falls within the top ten clones. Sequenced: peripheral blood. All receptors derive from a human donor in a cohort sampled during active COVID-19.

The CDR3 loop is CAWGSVADTQYF. The CDR3, as DNA: TGTGCCTGGGGCTCAGTGGCAGATACGCAGTATTTT. The chain carries TRBV30 and TRBJ2-3; unclear D gene. The germline V gene encodes CDR1 GTSNPN and CDR2 SVGIG (reference sequence). Deletions cut 5 bases from V and 4 bases from J, with 10 bases between. The CDR3 has 12 amino acids. Full variable domain (missing parts from reference TRBV30 and TRBJ2-3): SQTIHQWPATLVQPVGSPLSLECTVEGTSNPNLYWYRQAAGRGLQLLFYSVGIGQISSEVPQNLSASRPQDRQFILSSKKLLLSDSGFYLCAWGSVADTQYFGPGTRLTVL.

The genes are TRBV7-9 and TRBJ2-2, with D possibly matching TRBD1 (6 bases). Per the germline V gene, CDR1 is SEHNR and CDR2 is FQNEAQ (reference sequence). This CDR3 contains 16 residues. Trimming removed 11 bases at V and 2 bases at J, with 21 bases between. The CDR3 bases are TGTGCCTCAAAGGCAGGGACAACGACCAACACCGGGGAGCTGTTTTTT. Translation gives CASKAGTTTNTGELFF.

The gene calls are TRBV6-5 and TRBJ2-2; the D gene is possibly TRBD2 (6 bases). V was shortened by 10 bases and J by 7 bases, with 19 bases between the two germline ends. The CDR3 spans 14 residues. Germline V gene lookup returns CDR1 MNHEY and CDR2 SVGAGI. The DNA of the CDR3 is TGTGCCACCCAACGGGCAGGGAGGAACGGGGAGCTGTTTTTT. Its translation: CATQRAGRNGELFF.

This clone was seen only a few times. This chain connects TRBV5-8 to TRBJ1-3, with 7 nucleotides matching TRBD1. Trimming removed 2 bases from V and 4 bases from J; junction bases left unmatched: 9. The CDR3 is 16 amino acids. Looked up from germline, CDR1 is SGHTS and CDR2 is YDEGEE. DNA for the CDR3: TGTGCCAGCAGCTTCCCGGACAGGCTGGGAGGAAACACCATATATTTT. Translating it yields CASSFPDRLGGNTIYF.

This clone was counted only a few times. The chain joins TRBV5-1 to TRBJ2-7, with D perhaps TRBD2 (7 bases). The V gene lost 4 bases and the J gene lost 6 bases, with 17 bases spanning the gap. Germline V gene sequence: CDR1 SGHRS, CDR2 YFSETQ. The CDR3 sequence is 14 residues long. DNA of the CDR3: TGCGCCAGCAGCCTTGGGGGGGCCTCGCGCGAGCAGTACGTC. It codes for CASSLGGASREQYV.

The rearrangement joins TRBV6-2 or TRBV6-3 to TRBJ1-1; D may be TRBD1 (5 bases). The V and J ends lost 1 base and 4 bases respectively, with 10 bases between them. CDR3 length: 14 residues. Germline lookup yields CDR1 MNHEY and CDR2 SVGEGT. CDR3: CASSYWGAGTEAFF. DNA for the CDR3: TGTGCCAGCAGTTACTGGGGCGCAGGCACTGAAGCTTTCTTT.

V is TRBV5-1 and J is TRBJ2-1; D may be TRBD2 (5 bases). The CDR3 sequence is 13 residues long. V dropped 4 bases and J dropped 7 bases, with 12 bases sitting between them. Germline lookup yields CDR1 SGHRS and CDR2 YFSETQ. The CDR3 spells CASSGDRGNEQFF. The CDR3 bases are TGCGCCAGCAGCGGCGACCGCGGGAATGAGCAGTTCTTC.

The chain links TRBV5-6 to TRBJ2-3; the D gene is possibly TRBD1 (6 bases). Between the trimmed V and J ends, which lost 0 bases and 7 bases, there was a span of 18 bases. The V gene's germline CDR1 is SGHDT and CDR2 YYEEEE. The length of the CDR3 is 16 residues. The CDR3 DNA reads TGTGCCAGCAGCTTGGTCAGGGGCGGGTCGGCTAATACGCAGTATTTT. Translated, it gives CASSLVRGGSANTQYF.

This clone is a singleton in its sample. J is TRBJ2-2 and V is TRBV25-1; perhaps TRBD1 as D (6 bases). Trimming shortened V by 0 bases and J by 4 bases, and 9 bases separated the two germline ends. The germline CDR1 and CDR2 sequences are MGHDK and SYGVNS. The CDR3 sequence is 15 residues long. In DNA, the CDR3 is TGTGCCAGCAGTGAATATTTAGGGGGCACCGGGGAGCTGTTTTTT. This encodes CASSEYLGGTGELFF.

There are a few counts of this clone. The chain is built from TRBV20-1 and TRBJ2-7; D uncertain. V gave up 3 bases and J gave up 1 base, with 7 bases separating them. Germline V gene data show CDR1 as DFQATT and CDR2 as SNEGSKA (reference sequence). The CDR3 covers 12 residues. CDR3 nucleotide sequence: TGCAGTGCTAGTAGCAGGTCCTACGAGCAGTACTTC. Protein: CSASSRSYEQYF.

The chain has TRBV9 and TRBJ2-7, with TRBD1 as a possible D gene (6 bases). The CDR3 has 15 residues. V gave up 4 bases and J gave up 5 bases, with 19 bases separating them. Germline-derived CDR1 and CDR2 are SGDLS and YYNGEE. The chain's CDR3 is CASSPDRFGFDEQYF. CDR3 bases: TGTGCCAGCAGCCCCGACAGGTTTGGATTCGACGAGCAGTACTTC.

This chain links TRBV6-6 with TRBJ2-7; D remains ambiguous. The CDR3 is 11 amino acids. V dropped 1 base and J dropped 4 bases, with 2 bases sitting between them. Germline assignment: CDR1 MNHNY and CDR2 SVGAGI (reference sequence). Written as DNA, the CDR3 is TGTGCCAGCAGTTACTTATACGAGCAGTACGTC. It codes for CASSYLYEQYV.

The V and J genes are TRBV9 and TRBJ1-2; D remains unclear. Germline-derived CDR1 and CDR2 are SGDLS and YYNGEE. V was cut by 4 bases and J by 8 bases, with 21 bases left in between. There are 15 residues in the CDR3. The CDR3 loop is CASSPTDLLSGGYTF. The CDR3 DNA reads TGTGCCAGCAGCCCTACGGATCTCCTATCAGGAGGCTACACCTTC.

The sample holds a few counts of this clone. The chain couples TRBV7-8 to TRBJ2-2, with D possibly matching TRBD2 (5 bases). The V gene's germline CDR1 is SGHVS and CDR2 FQNEAQ. The CDR3 extends over 15 amino acids. The V and J ends lost 3 bases and 5 bases respectively, with 13 bases between them. CDR3 nucleotides: TGTGCCAGCAGCTTCCCCAGCGGAAGGACCGGGGAGCTGTTTTTT. Translating it yields CASSFPSGRTGELFF.

This chain joins TRBV27 and TRBJ2-7; 11 bases align to TRBD1. Trimming at V came to 5 bases and at J to 4 bases, leaving 7 bases not matched to a gene. The germline V gene encodes CDR1 MNHEY and CDR2 SMNVEV (reference sequence). The CDR3 has 15 amino acids. The DNA for the CDR3 is TGTGCCAGCAGTGAAGCCGGGACAGGGGGATACGAGCAGTACTTC. This encodes CASSEAGTGGYEQYF.

The genes are TRBV5-4 and TRBJ2-7; TRBD2 might be the D (5 bases). This CDR3 is built from 15 residues. V was shortened by 0 bases and J by 0 bases, with 10 bases between the two germline ends. Germline assignment: CDR1 SGHNT and CDR2 YYREEE (reference sequence). The CDR3 DNA follows: TGTGCCAGCAGCTTGGACGCAGGAGGCTCCTACGAGCAGTACTTC. It yields the protein CASSLDAGGSYEQYF.

This chain links TRBV5-1 with TRBJ2-6; the match to TRBD1 covers 7 bases. The V and J ends lost 4 bases and 0 bases, in that order; junction bases with no gene match: 4. CDR1 SGHRS and CDR2 YFSETQ come from the germline V gene. This CDR3 has 16 amino acids. DNA for the CDR3: TGCGCCAGCAGCCAGGGACAGAGCTCTGGGGCCAACGTCCTGACTTTC. Residues: CASSQGQSSGANVLTF.

The chain links TRBV19 to TRBJ1-5; 9 bases line up with TRBD1. Trimming removed 9 bases from V and 2 bases from J; junction bases left unmatched: 2. Germline lookup yields CDR1 LNHDA and CDR2 SQIVND (reference sequence). The CDR3 sequence is 13 residues long. The CDR3 sequence: CASRDRGNQPQHF. The DNA of the CDR3 is TGTGCCAGCCGGGACAGGGGCAATCAGCCCCAGCATTTT.

The CDR3 sequence is CASSPMAGQETQYF. Here the CDR3 DNA reads TGTGCCAGCAGTCCCATGGCGGGGCAAGAGACCCAGTACTTC. This chain uses TRBV27 with TRBJ2-5, with D possibly TRBD2 on 6 matching bases. Germline V gives CDR1 MNHEY, CDR2 SMNVEV (reference sequence). CDR3 length: 14 amino acids. Between the trimmed V and J ends, which lost 5 bases and 2 bases, there was a span of 12 bases.

This rearrangement joins TRBV5-5 to TRBJ2-2, with a weak D call TRBD2 (6 bases). The ends were cut back, 1 base at V and 4 bases at J, with 20 bases in the middle. This CDR3 spans 18 amino acids. CDR1 SGHKS and CDR2 YYEKEE come from the germline V gene (reference sequence). Here the CDR3 reads CASSLFSGGAGVTGELFF. CDR3 bases: TGTGCCAGCAGCTTGTTCTCAGGCGGGGCCGGTGTCACCGGGGAGCTGTTTTTT.

The chain combines TRBV7-6 with TRBJ1-4; 10 bases fit TRBD1. The trim removed 1 base at V and 8 bases at J, leaving 4 bases unmatched. In germline, CDR1 is SGHVS, CDR2 FNYEAQ. This CDR3 region has 15 residues. CDR3 coding DNA: TGTGCCAGCAGCTTAGGGGGGACAGGGGAAGAAAAACTGTTTTTT. Translation: CASSLGGTGEEKLFF.

The chain is built from TRBV2 and TRBJ2-7, with D maybe TRBD1 (5 bases). In germline, CDR1 is SNHLY, CDR2 FYNNEI. Deletions cut 7 bases from V and 2 bases from J, with 15 bases between. The CDR3 consists of 14 residues. The DNA of the CDR3 is TGTGCCAGCACCCATGGGGCGGCCCCCTACGAGCAGTACTTC. As protein: CASTHGAAPYEQYF.

The rearrangement joins TRBV6-1 to TRBJ2-7, with 7 bases matching TRBD1. J gave up 1 base and V 4 bases, and 10 bases lay outside the gene matches. This CDR3 has 16 amino acids. Per the germline V gene, CDR1 is MNHNS and CDR2 is SASEGT. CDR3 sequence reads: CASSAETGTGSYEQYV. The CDR3 nucleotides read TGTGCCAGCAGTGCCGAGACAGGGACGGGTTCCTACGAGCAGTACGTC.

This clone is categorized as large (0.1 to 1%). The chain recombines TRBV27 with TRBJ2-1, with 7 bases that match TRBD2. This CDR3 is built from 15 residues. Looked up from germline, CDR1 is MNHEY and CDR2 is SMNVEV (reference sequence). V shed 3 bases and J 6 bases; nucleotides not matched to a gene: 8. In DNA form, the CDR3 reads TGTGCCAGCAGTTTCGGCGGGAGCCTATCCAATGAGCAGTTCTTC. Translated: CASSFGGSLSNEQFF.

The V and J genes are TRBV4-1 and TRBJ1-1; D is unclear. The CDR3 is made up of 14 amino acids. Germline values: CDR1 MGHRA, CDR2 YSYEKL. V gave up 3 bases and J gave up 0 bases, with 8 bases separating them. The CDR3 DNA reads as TGCGCCAGCAGCCAGATTGGCCTGAACACTGAAGCTTTCTTT. It is translated as CASSQIGLNTEAFF.

The chain employs TRBV5-1 and TRBJ1-4; D is perhaps TRBD1 (6 bases). Germline CDR1 SGHRS, CDR2 YFSETQ. The CDR3 extends over 15 amino acids. With 3 bases removed from V and 8 bases from J, the gap between germline ends came to 17 bases. Here the CDR3 DNA reads TGCGCCAGCAGCTCGGAGGACAGATACGCGGAAAAACTGTTTTTT. Translating gives CASSSEDRYAEKLFF.

V usage is TRBV9 and J usage is TRBJ2-1, with D perhaps matching TRBD2 (6 bases). V was trimmed by 0 bases and J by 7 bases, leaving 11 bases between them. In germline, CDR1 is SGDLS, CDR2 YYNGEE. The CDR3 length is 14 residues. The CDR3 region is CASSVGDFWNEQFF. The CDR3 coding sequence is TGTGCCAGCAGCGTAGGGGACTTCTGGAATGAGCAGTTCTTC.

This chain joins TRBV6-5 and TRBJ2-5, with 9 bases aligning to TRBD1. CDR1 is MNHEY and CDR2 is SVGAGI in the germline V gene. The CDR3 consists of 13 residues. With 9 bases clipped from V and 4 bases from J, the junction kept 6 bases outside the gene matches. CDR3 nucleotide sequence: TGTGCCAGTTCTAACAGGGGGCCAGAGACCCAGTACTTC. Its protein is CASSNRGPETQYF.